This T cell receptor beta chain was obtained from a study of CD8 T cells in ankylosing spondylitis. Study results and limitations: Characteristic of ankylosing spondylitis blood, it appeared, was a TCR beta motif comprising several highly homologous variants. The study looked at matched synovial fluid samples from ankylosing spondylitis patients. Disease-linked clones were reported to be significantly enriched there.

Quantitative 5'-RACE with molecular barcodes generated TCR beta libraries. Each CDR3 protein is one row after TCRdb ran MiXCR on the 5' RACE reads. The repertoire holds 270,000 or so distinct CDR3 sequences, 15% to 20% seen once, with roughly a third in the top ten. There are a few counts of this clonotype. What it binds is unknown. CDR1 and CDR2 (germline): LGHNA, YNFKEQ. Trimming stripped 4 bases from V and 2 bases from J, with 18 bases between. The CDR3 has 16 residues. The sequenced sample consisted of blood, either unsorted or a sorted T cell fraction (not recorded which). The source of this sequence is a male donor with ankylosing spondylitis or in good health (not recorded which). The rearrangement links TRBV4-2 to TRBJ2-7; D assignment may be TRBD1 or TRBD2 (5 bases each). In DNA, the CDR3 is TGTGCCAGCAGCCCTATCGTGGGGGACCCCACCTACGAGCAGTACTTC. Residues: CASSPIVGDPTYEQYF.